These 15 T cell receptor beta chains came from one sample sequenced in a study of regulatory T cells in long-lasting Graves disease. The time point denotes: persistent/refractory GD, antithyroid drugs over 5 years with positive TRAb. PBMC RNA was the source of the TCR library. With iRepertoire HTBI primers and Arm-PCR of CDR3 regions, TCR beta libraries were built. TCRdb analysed the multiplex PCR reads with MiXCR anew, one entry per CDR3 protein. The sample lists hundreds of thousands of distinct CDR3 sequences, about 32% seen once, with 35% to 55% in the top ten. The sample was peripheral blood mononuclear cells (PBMCs), taken when the disease was refractory, from a patient treated with antithyroid drugs. Receptors were obtained from a female donor with Graves disease.

This clonotype has only a few counts. The V gene is TRBV13, the J gene TRBJ2-7, with TRBD2 as a possible D gene (5 bases). Germline values: CDR1 PRHDT, CDR2 FYEKMQ (reference sequence). Trimming removed 5 bases from V and 6 bases from J, with 17 bases in between. The CDR3 length is 14 residues. CDR3 amino acids: CASSLRDAEAEQYF. Written as DNA, the CDR3 is TGTGCCAGCAGCCTCCGGGATGCGGAGGCCGAGCAGTACTTC.

This clonotype was seen only a few times. The CDR3 sequence is CASSLDSSYQPQHF. Here the CDR3 DNA reads TGTGCCAGCAGTTTAGACAGCTCTTATCAGCCCCAGCATTTT. This chain joins TRBV27 and TRBJ1-5, with D possibly matching TRBD1 (5 bases). The length of the CDR3 is 14 residues. CDR1 and CDR2 from the germline V gene are MNHEY and SMNVEV (reference sequence). Between the trimmed V and J ends, which lost 2 bases and 5 bases, there was a span of 10 bases.

This clonotype has ten or more counts. The chain links TRBV28 to TRBJ1-2; D not certain. V lost 2 bases and J lost 4, with 8 bases in between. This CDR3 contains 13 residues. Germline CDR1 and CDR2: MDHEN and SYDVKM. The CDR3 is CASSLPDFYGYTF. CDR3 sequence (DNA): TGTGCCAGCAGTTTACCCGATTTCTATGGCTACACCTTC.

This clonotype appeared many times. This chain connects TRBV15 to TRBJ1-5, with no clear D. Trimming took 0 bases from V and 4 from J, leaving 7 bases between them. The CDR3 runs to 14 residues. CDR1 is LNHNV, CDR2 YYDKDF, per germline (reference sequence). This CDR3 reads CATSRDGGNQPQHF. For the CDR3, the DNA is TGTGCCACCAGCAGAGATGGTGGTAATCAGCCCCAGCATTTT.

This clonotype appeared a few times. The chain carries TRBV19 and TRBJ1-5; tentative D call: TRBD1 (5 bases). The CDR3 has 15 residues. The germline gives CDR1 LNHDA, CDR2 SQIVND (reference sequence). Deletions cut 5 bases from V and 6 bases from J, with 17 bases between. The DNA of the CDR3 is TGTGCCAGTAGTGTTCCCCGGGGGGTTGCTCAGCCCCAGCATTTT. It encodes CASSVPRGVAQPQHF. The whole variable domain, remainder taken from reference TRBV19 and TRBJ1-5, is DGGITQSPKYLFRKEGQNVTLSCEQNLNHDAMYWYRQDPGQGLRLIYYSQIVNDFQKGDIAEGYSVSREKKESFPLTVTSAQKNPTAFYLCASSVPRGVAQPQHFGDGTRLSIL.

A few counts support this clonotype. The rearrangement joins TRBV6-2 or TRBV6-3 to TRBJ1-3; D remains unclear. V lost 8 bases, J lost 0 bases, and 8 bases lay in between. This CDR3 contains 13 residues. Per germline, CDR1 MNHEY and CDR2 SVGEGT. The CDR3 DNA follows: TGTGCCAGCCAATGGTTCTCTGGAAACACCATATATTTT. Amino acid sequence: CASQWFSGNTIYF.

This clonotype was seen more than once but under ten times. The chain couples TRBV30 to TRBJ2-7; D may be TRBD2 (6 bases). V was trimmed by 4 bases and J by 4 bases, leaving 17 bases between them. The CDR3 sequence is 14 residues long. CDR1 and CDR2 from the germline V gene are GTSNPN and SVGIG (reference sequence). The CDR3 bases are TGTGCCTGGACAACTAGCTGGGGGAGATACGAGCAGTACTTC. This encodes CAWTTSWGRYEQYF.

This chain uses TRBV30 with TRBJ1-1; D gene uncertain. The CDR3 has 13 amino acids. Germline V gives CDR1 GTSNPN, CDR2 SVGIG (reference sequence). Between the trimmed V and J ends, which lost 1 base and 0 bases, there was a span of 6 bases. The CDR3 DNA reads TGTGCCTGGAGTGCACTCGTGAACACTGAAGCTTTCTTT. Its protein is CAWSALVNTEAFF.

This clonotype was observed many times. This chain uses TRBV12-3 or TRBV12-4 with TRBJ1-6; D not certain. V lost 2 bases to trimming and J lost 0 bases, with 5 bases between them. CDR3 length: 15 amino acids. The CDR3 here is CASSLQSSYNSPLHF. Here the CDR3 DNA reads TGTGCCAGCAGTTTACAGAGCTCCTATAATTCACCCCTCCACTTT.

This clonotype was detected a few times. The chain couples TRBV7-9 to TRBJ1-2; 8 bases map to TRBD1. CDR3 length: 14 residues. CDR1 and CDR2 from the germline V gene are SEHNR and FQNEAQ (reference sequence). V was pared by 4 bases and J by 6 bases, with 7 bases of the junction left unmatched. The CDR3 DNA sequence: TGTGCCAGCAGCTCCGTCAGGGGGCATGATGGCTACACCTTC. Its protein is CASSSVRGHDGYTF.

This clonotype was recorded many times. CDR3 residues: CASSLRQGHTGELFF. The CDR3 nucleotides read TGTGCCAGCAGTTTAAGACAGGGACACACCGGGGAGCTGTTTTTT. This sequence joins TRBV12-3 or TRBV12-4 and TRBJ2-2, with TRBD1 matching over 7 bases. The V segment lost 2 bases and the J segment 3 bases; nucleotides outside the gene matches: 3. CDR3 size: 15 residues.

This clonotype was found a few times. V is TRBV28 and J is TRBJ1-5, with 8 nucleotides matching TRBD1. Germline loops: CDR1 MDHEN, CDR2 SYDVKM. CDR3 length: 18 residues. With V trimmed by 3 bases and J by 4 bases, 14 bases remained unmatched. CDR3 DNA: TGTGCCAGCAGTTTTGGAACACGCAGGGGGCGATTGAATCAGCCCCAGCATTTT. Its translation: CASSFGTRRGRLNQPQHF.

A few counts support this clonotype. The chain employs TRBV28 and TRBJ1-3; 8 nucleotides align to TRBD1. The CDR3 covers 16 residues. Germline CDR1 is MDHEN and CDR2 is SYDVKM. With V trimmed by 5 bases and J by 0 bases, 6 bases remained unmatched. DNA of the CDR3: TGTGCCAGCAGTCCCGCGACAGGGGCCTCTGGAAACACCATATATTTT. Protein product: CASSPATGASGNTIYF.

This clonotype showed up many times. The chain couples TRBV12-3 or TRBV12-4 to TRBJ2-7, with 11 bases matching TRBD2. V was pared by 6 bases and J by 1 base, with 8 bases of the junction left unmatched. This CDR3 region has 16 residues. The CDR3 region has the DNA TGTGCCAGCAGCCGGCGGGGGACTAGCGGATCCTACGAGCAGTACTTC. Its protein product is CASSRRGTSGSYEQYF.

For this clonotype: The germline gene is not matched at one end of the junction; a read error may be the cause. The gene calls are TRBV24-1 and TRBJ2-2; D may be TRBD2 (6 bases). Germline V lookup: CDR1 KGHDR, CDR2 SFDVKD. This CDR3 is built from 13 residues. The CDR3 nucleotides are TGTGCCAGCAGTGAAGCGGGCAGACAGGAGCTGTTTTTT. Translation: CASSEAGRQELFF.